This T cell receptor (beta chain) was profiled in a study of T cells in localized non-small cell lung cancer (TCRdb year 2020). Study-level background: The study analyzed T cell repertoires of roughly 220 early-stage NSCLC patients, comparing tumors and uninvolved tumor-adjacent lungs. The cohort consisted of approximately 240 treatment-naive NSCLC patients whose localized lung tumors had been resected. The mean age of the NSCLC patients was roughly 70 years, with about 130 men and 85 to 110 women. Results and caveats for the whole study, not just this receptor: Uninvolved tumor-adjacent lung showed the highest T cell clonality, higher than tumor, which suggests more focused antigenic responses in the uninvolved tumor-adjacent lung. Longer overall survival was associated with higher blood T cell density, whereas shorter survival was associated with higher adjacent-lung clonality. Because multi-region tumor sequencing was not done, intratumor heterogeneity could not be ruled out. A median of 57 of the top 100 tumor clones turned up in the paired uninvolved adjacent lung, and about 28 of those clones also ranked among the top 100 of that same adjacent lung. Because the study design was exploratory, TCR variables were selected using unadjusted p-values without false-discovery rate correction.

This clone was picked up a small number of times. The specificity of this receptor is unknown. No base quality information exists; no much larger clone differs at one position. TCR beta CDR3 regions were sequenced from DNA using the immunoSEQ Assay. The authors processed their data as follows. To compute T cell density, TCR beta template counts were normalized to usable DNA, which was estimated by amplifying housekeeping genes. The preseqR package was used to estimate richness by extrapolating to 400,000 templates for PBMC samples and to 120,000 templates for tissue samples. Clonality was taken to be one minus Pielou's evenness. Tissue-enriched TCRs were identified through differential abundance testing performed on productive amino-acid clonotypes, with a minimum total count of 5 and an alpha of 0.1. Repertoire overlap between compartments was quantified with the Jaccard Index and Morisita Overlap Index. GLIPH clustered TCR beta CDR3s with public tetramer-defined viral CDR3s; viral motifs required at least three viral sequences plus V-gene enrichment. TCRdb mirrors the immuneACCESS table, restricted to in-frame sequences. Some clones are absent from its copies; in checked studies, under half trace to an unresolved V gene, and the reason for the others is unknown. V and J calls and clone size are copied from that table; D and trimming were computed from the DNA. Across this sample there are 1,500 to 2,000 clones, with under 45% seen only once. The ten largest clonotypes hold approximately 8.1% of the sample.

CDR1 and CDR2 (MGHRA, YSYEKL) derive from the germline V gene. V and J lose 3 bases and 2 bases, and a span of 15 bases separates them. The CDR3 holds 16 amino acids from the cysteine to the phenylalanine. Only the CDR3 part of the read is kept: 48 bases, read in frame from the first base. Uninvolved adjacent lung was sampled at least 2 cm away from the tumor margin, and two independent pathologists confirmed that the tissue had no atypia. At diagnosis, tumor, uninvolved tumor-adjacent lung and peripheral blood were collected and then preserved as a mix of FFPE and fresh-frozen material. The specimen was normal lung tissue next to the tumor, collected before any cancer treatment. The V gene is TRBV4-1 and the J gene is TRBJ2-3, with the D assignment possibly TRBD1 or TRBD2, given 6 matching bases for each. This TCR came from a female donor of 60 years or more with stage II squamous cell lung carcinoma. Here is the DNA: TGCGCCAGCAGCCAGCGGTGGGGGGCATTCACAGATACGCAGTATTTT. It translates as CASSQRWGAFTDTQYF.